Below are 29 T cell receptor beta chains sequenced from a single sample in a study of T cell responses to AZD1222 COVID-19 vaccine. The data were produced by immunoSEQ multiplex PCR, yet TCRdb's version contains in-frame clones alone and is incomplete. This sample has around 160,000 clones, with around nine tenths found just once. The sequencing here drew on peripheral blood, taken on day 0 of AZD1222 vaccination. These receptors all come from an adult in good health.

J is TRBJ1-3 and V is TRBV4-2, with D unclear. Germline V CDR1 and CDR2: LGHNA, YNFKEQ. This CDR3 has 15 amino acids. Between the trimmed V and J ends, which lost 7 bases and 2 bases, there was a span of 15 bases. The DNA of the CDR3 is TGTGCCAGCACCCCGGAGGCAGAAACTGGAAACACCATATATTTT. Its translation is CASTPEAETGNTIYF.

The J gene is TRBJ1-1, the V gene TRBV5-1, with D perhaps matching TRBD1 (5 bases). Germline CDR1 SGHRS, CDR2 YFSETQ. Between the trimmed V and J ends, which lost 9 bases and 2 bases, there was a span of 17 bases. The CDR3 has 14 residues. For the CDR3, the DNA is TGCGCCACCCAGCCTGACGGACAAAACACTGAAGCTTTCTTT. This encodes CATQPDGQNTEAFF.

V usage is TRBV29-1 and J usage is TRBJ1-2; D remains unclear. Germline V gene sequence: CDR1 SQVTM, CDR2 ANQGSEA. V was cut by 4 bases and J by 6 bases, with 6 bases left in between. The CDR3 extends over 10 amino acids. The CDR3 spells CSVAWDGYTF. For the CDR3, the DNA is TGCAGCGTTGCTTGGGATGGCTACACCTTC.

This clone was seen a single time. At one boundary the junction diverges from the germline segment, which might be a read error. The chain carries TRBV5-4 and TRBJ2-1; tentatively, D is TRBD2 (6 bases). The CDR3 sequence is 12 residues long. Germline loops: CDR1 SGHNT, CDR2 YYREEE (reference sequence). CDR3 protein: CASSPDYDEQFF. The CDR3 DNA sequence: TGTGCCAGCAGCCCGGACTACGATGAGCAGTTCTTC.

V gene TRBV29-1 combines with J gene TRBJ2-3, with TRBD1 matching over 8 bases. This CDR3 has 15 amino acids. V lost 5 bases and J lost 3; bases outside the gene matches: 10. Germline lookup yields CDR1 SQVTM and CDR2 ANQGSEA. Here the CDR3 DNA reads TGCAGCGTTAAAAGGAGGCAGGGGGCAACAGATACGCAGTATTTT. Translation gives CSVKRRQGATDTQYF.

The CDR3 DNA sequence: TGTGCCAGCAGCCAGGGGCTAGGGGGTTTCTTC. Translating gives CASSQGLGGFF. The chain has TRBV6-2 or TRBV6-3 and TRBJ2-1, with D possibly matching TRBD1 (6 bases). CDR3 size: 11 residues. The germline V gene has CDR1 MNHEY and CDR2 SVGEGT. The ends were cut back, 6 bases at V and 16 bases at J, with 16 bases in the middle.

This clone has only one observation. V gene TRBV20-1 combines with J gene TRBJ2-5; 10 bases are shared with TRBD2. V was clipped by 3 bases and J by 5 bases; unmatched bases: 12. The CDR3 has 16 amino acids. The germline gives CDR1 DFQATT, CDR2 SNEGSKA (reference sequence). This CDR3 reads CSASSLAGAWRETQYF. CDR3 nucleotides: TGCAGTGCTAGTAGCCTAGCGGGAGCCTGGCGGGAGACCCAGTACTTC.

The chain recombines TRBV5-1 with TRBJ2-3; 9 bases are a match to TRBD1. The CDR3 has 15 amino acids. Germline lookup yields CDR1 SGHRS and CDR2 YFSETQ. After removal of 0 bases from V and 1 base from J, the junction contained 0 bases not matched to a gene. CDR3: CASSLGTGGTDTQYF. The CDR3 DNA is TGCGCCAGCAGCTTGGGGACAGGGGGCACAGATACGCAGTATTTT.

This clone was recorded only once. The chain has TRBV7-9 and TRBJ2-1; 7 bases are shared with TRBD2. J was trimmed by 7 bases and V by 3 bases; bases with no gene match: 6. The CDR3 runs 14 residues. Per the germline V gene, CDR1 is SEHNR and CDR2 is FQNEAQ (reference sequence). The CDR3 sequence: CASSFRDGGNEQFF. In DNA form, the CDR3 reads TGTGCCAGCAGCTTCCGGGACGGGGGGAATGAGCAGTTCTTC.

The CDR3 DNA is TGTGCCAGCAGTCGTGACTGGGGCGAGGGGCTAGCTTTCTTT. Translation gives CASSRDWGEGLAFF. The chain couples TRBV6-5 to TRBJ1-1; tentative D call: TRBD1 (5 bases). Trimming left V 5 bases short and J 10 bases short, with 20 bases between. The length of the CDR3 is 14 residues. Germline CDR1 is MNHEY and CDR2 is SVGAGI.

CDR3 sequence (DNA): TGCAGCGTTGAATTCGGGGGGGCCAATCTTAGAGAGCAGTTCTTC. It yields the protein CSVEFGGANLREQFF. This rearrangement joins TRBV29-1 to TRBJ2-1; 8 positions agree with TRBD2. After removal of 2 bases from V and 10 bases from J, the junction contained 13 bases not matched to a gene. Germline V gives CDR1 SQVTM, CDR2 ANQGSEA. The CDR3 has 15 amino acids.

The J gene is TRBJ2-5, the V gene TRBV19; 9 nucleotides line up with TRBD2. This CDR3 is built from 18 residues. Germline V lookup: CDR1 LNHDA, CDR2 SQIVND (reference sequence). J was trimmed by 2 bases and V by 4 bases; bases with no gene match: 14. This chain's CDR3 is CASSRTLAGSPQQETQYF. Here the CDR3 DNA reads TGTGCCAGTAGTAGAACTCTAGCGGGGAGCCCCCAGCAAGAGACCCAGTACTTC. Full variable domain (outside the CDR3, taken from reference TRBV19 and TRBJ2-5): DGGITQSPKYLFRKEGQNVTLSCEQNLNHDAMYWYRQDPGQGLRLIYYSQIVNDFQKGDIAEGYSVSREKKESFPLTVTSAQKNPTAFYLCASSRTLAGSPQQETQYFGPGTRLLVL.

CDR3 sequence reads: CASSDRDEAGNTIYF. The CDR3 region has the DNA TGTGCCAGCAGTGACCGGGACGAGGCTGGAAACACCATATATTTT. The chain links TRBV11-3 to TRBJ1-3, with D possibly being TRBD1 (5 bases). CDR1 is SGHNT, CDR2 YENEEA, per germline. This CDR3 region has 15 residues. V was cut by 6 bases and J by 2 bases, with 14 bases left in between. The variable domain in full, with the rest retrieved from reference TRBV11-3 and TRBJ1-3, is EAGVVQSPRYKIIEKKQPVAFWCNPISGHNTLYWYLQNLGQGPELLIRYENEEAVDDSQLPKDRFSAERLKGVDSTLKIQPAELGDSAVYLCASSDRDEAGNTIYFGEGSWLTVV.

The chain is built from TRBV3-1 (or the pseudogene TRBV3-2) and TRBJ1-2, with 10 bases identical to TRBD1. The CDR3 spans 17 residues. The germline V gene encodes CDR1 LGHDT and CDR2 YNNKEL (reference sequence). The junction had 6 bases not matched to a gene; V was cut back by 0 bases and J by 2 bases. The CDR3 region has the DNA TGTGCCAGCAGCCAAGATCCCGGGACAGGGGTAAACTATGGCTACACCTTC. Residues: CASSQDPGTGVNYGYTF.

The V and J genes are TRBV14 and TRBJ2-7; no clear D. This CDR3 region has 16 residues. The V end was cut by 3 bases, the J end by 2 bases, with 17 bases between. Germline lookup yields CDR1 SGHDN and CDR2 FVKESK. The CDR3 spells CASSHPSDGGPYEQYF. The CDR3 nucleotides read TGTGCCAGCAGCCATCCCTCGGACGGCGGTCCCTACGAGCAGTACTTC.

V is TRBV25-1 and J is TRBJ2-1, with a tentative D call TRBD2 (6 bases). Germline V gene data show CDR1 as MGHDK and CDR2 as SYGVNS. The CDR3 has 12 amino acids. Trimming removed 4 bases from V and 8 bases from J, with 9 bases in between. Here the CDR3 DNA reads TGTGCCAGCAGTGTAGCGGCTGATGAGCAGTTCTTC. This encodes CASSVAADEQFF.

The gene calls are TRBV12-5 and TRBJ1-4, with D perhaps TRBD1 (5 bases). The CDR3 has 15 amino acids. V lost 1 base, J lost 3 bases, and 9 bases lay in between. Germline CDR1 LGHNT, CDR2 FRNRAP. CDR3 amino acids: CASGLGDSSNEKLFF. In DNA form, the CDR3 reads TGTGCTAGTGGTTTGGGTGACAGCTCTAATGAAAAACTGTTTTTT.

The V gene is TRBV5-1, the J gene TRBJ1-1; D is perhaps TRBD1 (5 bases). V was clipped by 0 bases and J by 1 base, with 10 bases between them. The CDR3 consists of 15 residues. The germline gives CDR1 SGHRS, CDR2 YFSETQ. The CDR3 sequence is CASSLVGAGNTEAFF. DNA for the CDR3: TGCGCCAGCAGCTTGGTTGGGGCCGGGAACACTGAAGCTTTCTTT.

The chain joins TRBV7-6 to TRBJ2-2, with 11 bases lining up with TRBD2. Germline CDR1 reads SGHVS; CDR2 reads FNYEAQ. CDR3 length: 17 residues. The V and J ends lost 3 bases and 5 bases, in that order; junction bases with no gene match: 8. CDR3 nucleotide sequence: TGTGCCAGCAGCTTGAGCCTAGCGGGGGGAGTAACCGGGGAGCTGTTTTTT. This sequence encodes CASSLSLAGGVTGELFF.

This chain's CDR3 is CASSYKGTGGISYTF. Written as DNA, the CDR3 is TGTGCCAGCAGTTACAAGGGGACAGGGGGAATCAGCTACACCTTC. The chain is built from TRBV6-2 or TRBV6-3 and TRBJ1-2, with 11 bases aligning to TRBD1. The CDR3 loop spans 15 amino acids. Germline V gene data show CDR1 as MNHEY and CDR2 as SVGEGT. Germline trimming cut 2 bases from V and 9 bases from J; bases unmatched to any gene: 8.

V gene TRBV6-5 combines with J gene TRBJ1-3; TRBD1 agrees at 9 bases. The V gene end was trimmed by 8 bases and the J gene end by 4 bases; junction bases not matched to a gene: 9. This CDR3 is 15 amino acids long. Germline values: CDR1 MNHEY, CDR2 SVGAGI. The CDR3 DNA sequence: TGTGCCAGCCCAGATCGGACAGGGGTAGGAAACACCATATATTTT. Protein product: CASPDRTGVGNTIYF.

The chain recombines TRBV2 with TRBJ2-7; 8 nucleotides agree with TRBD1. The CDR3 sequence is 16 residues long. V trimming: 5 bases; J trimming: 0 bases; junction bases outside the gene matches: 9. The germline V gene has CDR1 SNHLY and CDR2 FYNNEI. The CDR3 reads CASSFPHRGSSYEQYF. The CDR3 coding sequence is TGTGCCAGCAGTTTCCCGCACAGGGGGAGCTCCTACGAGCAGTACTTC.

The CDR3 region is CASSAGTGGVGMSYEQYF. The CDR3 bases are TGTGCCAGCAGTGCTGGGACTGGGGGCGTGGGAATGTCCTACGAGCAGTACTTC. This chain joins TRBV28 and TRBJ2-7; either TRBD1 or TRBD2 may fit D (6 bases each). The CDR3 covers 18 residues. V gave up 5 bases and J gave up 1 base, with 24 bases separating them. CDR1 MDHEN and CDR2 SYDVKM come from the germline V gene.

The V and J genes are TRBV7-9 and TRBJ1-4, with a possible D match to TRBD1 (5 bases). V dropped 6 bases and J dropped 3 bases, with 14 bases sitting between them. From germline, CDR1 is SEHNR and CDR2 FQNEAQ (reference sequence). This CDR3 is 15 amino acids long. This CDR3 is CASRYSGAANEKLFF. In DNA, the CDR3 is TGTGCCAGCAGATATAGTGGGGCAGCTAATGAAAAACTGTTTTTT. The variable domain in full, with the rest retrieved from reference TRBV7-9 and TRBJ1-4, is DTGVSQNPRHKITKRGQNVTFRCDPISEHNRLYWYRQTLGQGPEFLTYFQNEAQLEKSRLLSDRFSAERPKGSFSTLEIQRTEQGDSAMYLCASRYSGAANEKLFFGSGTQLSVL.

The CDR3: CASSLSGTRNLGSSDTQYF. DNA for the CDR3: TGTGCCAGCTCACTGTCCGGGACTAGAAATTTAGGGAGTTCAGATACGCAGTATTTT. The chain joins TRBV18 to TRBJ2-3, with 8 bases identical to TRBD2. V lost 4 bases to trimming and J lost 4 bases; unmatched junction nucleotides: 19. The CDR3 has 19 amino acids. The germline gives CDR1 KGHSH, CDR2 LQKENI.

V and J are TRBV6-1 and TRBJ2-3; 8 bases align to TRBD1. Trimming at V came to 2 bases and at J to 1 base, leaving 5 bases not matched to a gene. The germline V gene encodes CDR1 MNHNS and CDR2 SASEGT. There are 16 residues in the CDR3. CDR3 sequence (DNA): TGTGCCAGCAGTGAATGGACAGGGTTGGGCACAGATACGCAGTATTTT. It codes for CASSEWTGLGTDTQYF.

The rearrangement joins TRBV11-2 to TRBJ2-7; D gene ambiguous. The V end lost 1 base, the J end lost 3 bases, and 19 bases lay between the germline ends. The CDR3 is made up of 17 amino acids. Germline-derived CDR1 and CDR2 are SGHAT and FQNNGV. CDR3 bases: TGTGCCAGCAGCTTAGGATTAACCGAGTTCCCCTACTACGAGCAGTACTTC. Residues: CASSLGLTEFPYYEQYF. Together with reference TRBV11-2 and TRBJ2-7, the CDR3 gives the full variable domain: EAGVAQSPRYKIIEKRQSVAFWCNPISGHATLYWYQQILGQGPKLLIQFQNNGVVDDSQLPKDRFSAERLKGVDSTLKIQPAKLEDSAVYLCASSLGLTEFPYYEQYFGPGTRLTVT.

The V and J genes are TRBV6-5 and TRBJ1-1; tentatively, D is TRBD1 (5 bases). Trimming shortened V by 7 bases and J by 9 bases, and 12 bases separated the two germline ends. CDR1 MNHEY and CDR2 SVGAGI come from the germline V gene. This CDR3 comprises 11 residues. The CDR3 nucleotides are TGTGCCAGCATCAAAGGGGTTCAAGCTTTCTTT. This encodes CASIKGVQAFF.

This clone has more than one count but fewer than ten. For the CDR3, the DNA is TGTGCCAGCAGTGAAAGGACAGGGGTGTACTACGAGCAGTACTTC. Amino acids: CASSERTGVYYEQYF. The chain combines TRBV2 with TRBJ2-7; the match to TRBD1 covers 9 bases. The CDR3 is made up of 15 amino acids. After removal of 2 bases from V and 3 bases from J, the junction contained 5 bases not matched to a gene. Germline V lookup: CDR1 SNHLY, CDR2 FYNNEI.